This is a list of T cell receptor beta chains from one sample in a study of cytomegalovirus exposure and HLA in healthy donors. TCRdb keeps only in-frame clones here, not all; method: immunoSEQ multiplex PCR. The data show about 180,000 clones, approximately 70% seen once. Sequencing input: PBMCs. Every receptor here comes from a human donor in good health. Both conserved end residues are part of each CDR3. D genes are given only for firm matches. Clone size is given for some rows only: seen once, a few or many times, or a class if the clone is expanded.

- - TRBJ1-5 TRBV7-2 CASSPTGQPQHF TGTGCCAGCAGCCCTACGGGGCAGCCCCAGCATTTT
- TRBD1 TRBJ1-6 TRBV6-1 CASRERQGAPNSPLHF TGTGCCAGCAGGGAACGACAGGGGGCGCCGAATTCACCCCTCCACTTT
few - TRBJ1-4 TRBV18 CASSPSREKLFF TGTGCCAGCTCACCGAGTCGGGAAAAACTGTTTTTT
- TRBD2 TRBJ2-3 TRBV5-4 CASSLSGAGVSDTQYF TGTGCCAGCAGCTTGAGCGGCGCGGGGGTCTCAGATACGCAGTATTTT
- - TRBJ2-6 TRBV5-1 CASSLEGGRSGANVLTF TGCGCCAGCAGCTTGGAAGGAGGGCGTAGTGGGGCCAACGTCCTGACTTTC
- - TRBJ2-1 TRBV7-8 CASSLGREEQFF TGTGCCAGCAGCTTGGGGCGAGAAGAGCAGTTCTTC
- - TRBJ2-5 TRBV19 CASSIMRRAETQYF TGTGCCAGTAGTATTATGAGGCGCGCAGAGACCCAGTACTTC
- TRBD1 TRBJ2-7 TRBV19 CASRQDREPYEQYF TGTGCCAGTAGGCAGGACAGGGAACCCTACGAGCAGTACTTC
- - TRBJ1-2 TRBV30 CAWSIAGGVGYTF TGTGCCTGGAGCATAGCGGGAGGGGTTGGCTACACCTTC
- - TRBJ1-4 TRBV21-1 CASSNKDSFRWYEKLFF TGTGCCAGCAGCAATAAGGACAGCTTTCGGTGGTATGAAAAACTGTTTTTT
many - TRBJ2-1 TRBV5-1 CASSSRQIREQFF TGCGCCAGCAGCTCGCGACAGATAAGGGAGCAGTTCTTC
few TRBD1 TRBJ1-2 TRBV6-1 CASSIRQGARGYTF TGTGCCAGCAGTATAAGGCAGGGGGCGCGAGGCTACACCTTC
- TRBD2 TRBJ2-7 TRBV19 CASRRGAKYEQYF TGTGCCAGTAGGCGGGGGGCCAAATACGAGCAGTACTTC
- - TRBJ2-3 TRBV5-1 CASSLGRSTDTQYF TGCGCCAGCAGCTTGGGCAGAAGCACAGATACGCAGTATTTT
- TRBD2 TRBJ2-3 TRBV2 CASSEVVAGISTDTQYF TGTGCCAGCAGTGAAGTGGTAGCGGGTATTAGCACAGATACGCAGTATTTT
- TRBD1 TRBJ1-5 TRBV2 CASTTGRLRSNQPQHF TGTGCCAGCACGACAGGGCGGTTGAGAAGCAATCAGCCCCAGCATTTT
- TRBD1 TRBJ1-2 TRBV13 CASSPGTGLLDGYTF TGTGCCAGCAGCCCAGGGACAGGGTTATTAGATGGCTACACCTTC
few - TRBJ1-3 TRBV7-2 CASSLVTTEFSGNTIYF TGTGCCAGCAGCTTAGTGACGACAGAATTCTCTGGAAACACCATATATTTT
- - TRBJ1-6 TRBV7-8 CASSKKSGASYNSPLHF TGTGCCAGCAGCAAAAAATCAGGGGCCAGCTATAATTCACCCCTCCACTTT
few TRBD2 TRBJ2-1 TRBV4-2 CASSQDLSGGQFF TGTGCCAGCAGCCAAGATCTCAGCGGGGGGCAGTTCTTC
- TRBD1 TRBJ1-4 TRBV7-9 CASSVDRVRSEKLFF TGTGCCAGCAGCGTAGACAGGGTCCGGTCTGAAAAACTGTTTTTT
- TRBD1 TRBJ2-3 TRBV6-1 CASSSDRLSTDTQYF TGTGCCAGCAGTTCGGACAGGCTGAGCACAGATACGCAGTATTTT
- - TRBJ2-7 TRBV25-1 CASSGWGDGAYEQYF TGTGCCAGCAGTGGCTGGGGGGACGGAGCATACGAGCAGTACTTC
- TRBD1 TRBJ1-1 TRBV29-1 CSVGRGDGTEAFF TGCAGCGTTGGCAGGGGGGATGGCACTGAAGCTTTCTTT
- - TRBJ1-2 TRBV21-1 CASSNGPPQGDYGYTF TGTGCCAGCAGCAATGGCCCCCCCCAAGGGGACTATGGCTACACCTTC
- - TRBJ1-1 TRBV10-3 CAISESGLQNTEAFF TGTGCCATCAGTGAATCAGGGCTTCAGAACACTGAAGCTTTCTTT
- - TRBJ1-2 TRBV5-6 CASSLLTGTGYGYTF TGTGCCAGCAGCCTTCTTACAGGGACGGGCTATGGCTACACCTTC
- TRBD1 TRBJ2-3 TRBV7-8 CASTRDRVSTDTQYF TGTGCCAGCACCCGGGACAGAGTGAGTACAGATACGCAGTATTTT
- - TRBJ2-1 TRBV15 CATSRGQNNEQFF TGTGCCACCAGCAGAGGACAGAACAATGAGCAGTTCTTC
- TRBD1 TRBJ1-1 TRBV23-1 CASRPQGSTGEMNTEAFF TGCGCCAGCAGACCCCAAGGGAGTACAGGGGAAATGAACACTGAAGCTTTCTTT
once - TRBJ1-1 TRBV9 CASNRGNLDTEAFF TGTGCCAGCAATCGGGGGAATTTGGACACTGAAGCTTTCTTT
- - TRBJ1-2 TRBV19 CAVQVGYGYTF TGTGCCGTACAGGTGGGGTATGGCTACACCTTC
few - TRBJ2-7 TRBV5-4 CASSRDTYEQYF TGTGCCAGCAGCCGGGACACCTACGAGCAGTACTTC